This is a list of T cell receptor beta chains from one sample in a study of Graves' ophthalmopathy and Graves' hyperthyroidism. TCRdb reprocessed the multiplex PCR reads with MiXCR, giving one entry per CDR3 protein. Here the sample spans 300,000 to 400,000 distinct CDR3 sequences, 15% to 20% being singletons. Sequencing input: peripheral blood. The receptors were sampled from an adult man with Graves' ophthalmopathy. Both conserved end residues are part of each CDR3. A D gene is named only where the DNA matches it firmly. Not all rows give a size; the values are once, few, many and, for expanded clones, a class.

CDR3	DNA	V	size	D	J
CASKDVYGYTF	TGTGCCAGCAAGGACGTTTATGGCTACACCTTC	TRBV25-1	many	.	TRBJ1-2
CAWRRGRADEQYF	TGTGCCTGGAGAAGAGGGAGGGCCGACGAGCAGTACTTC	TRBV30	many	TRBD2	TRBJ2-7
CSVEGVQAYEQYF	TGCAGCGTTGAAGGGGTACAGGCCTACGAGCAGTACTTC	TRBV29-1	few	.	TRBJ2-7
CASSFAGRVETQYF	TGCGCCAGCAGCTTCGCAGGGAGAGTAGAGACCCAGTACTTC	TRBV5-1	many	.	TRBJ2-5
CASMSGMGYSGANVLTF	TGTGCCAGCATGTCAGGGATGGGGTACTCTGGGGCCAACGTCCTGACTTTC	TRBV28	many	.	TRBJ2-6
CASSFGQDRYTEAFF	TGTGCCAGCAGTTTCGGACAGGATCGGTACACTGAAGCTTTCTTT	TRBV28	.	TRBD1	TRBJ1-1
CASRSDRGNQPQHF	TGTGCCAGCAGGTCCGACAGGGGCAATCAGCCCCAGCATTTT	TRBV2	.	TRBD1	TRBJ1-5
CASYTAPGQIQETQYF	TGTGCCAGCTATACGGCCCCGGGGCAGATCCAAGAGACCCAGTACTTC	TRBV28	many	.	TRBJ2-5
CASSLTLASNYGYTF	TGTGCCAGCAGTCTAACATTAGCCTCTAACTATGGCTACACCTTC	TRBV12-3/TRBV12-4	.	.	TRBJ1-2
CASSPPLAGTQETQYF	TGTGCCAGCAGTCCCCCGTTGGCAGGGACCCAAGAGACCCAGTACTTC	TRBV12-3/TRBV12-4	few	.	TRBJ2-5
CASSDTGEQFYGYTF	TGTGCCAGCAGCGACACAGGCGAACAGTTCTATGGCTACACCTTC	TRBV9	many	.	TRBJ1-2
CATRQGPYEQYF	TGTGCCACCAGACAGGGCCCCTACGAGCAGTACTTC	TRBV6-2/TRBV6-3	many	TRBD1	TRBJ2-7
CSARSGTGTEAFF	TGCAGTGCACGAAGCGGGACAGGCACTGAAGCTTTCTTT	TRBV20-1	.	TRBD1	TRBJ1-1
CSVEATNTEAFF	TGCAGCGTTGAGGCCACGAACACTGAAGCTTTCTTT	TRBV29-1	many	.	TRBJ1-1
CASIHLTQGSTEAFF	TGTGCCAGCATCCACCTCACTCAGGGCAGCACTGAAGCTTTCTTT	TRBV6-5	many	.	TRBJ1-1
CASSSTGYYQPQHF	TGTGCCAGCAGTTCGACAGGATACTATCAGCCCCAGCATTTT	TRBV6-5	.	.	TRBJ1-5
CASSLGGAGEQYF	TGTGCCAGCAGCTTAGGGGGTGCGGGGGAGCAGTACTTC	TRBV7-9	many	.	TRBJ2-7
CASRSSGRAYEQYF	TGTGCCAGCAGATCTAGCGGGAGGGCCTACGAGCAGTACTTC	TRBV6-2/TRBV6-3	.	TRBD2	TRBJ2-7
CASSQDRGHTEAFF	TGCGCCAGCAGCCAAGACCGGGGTCACACTGAAGCTTTCTTT	TRBV4-3	many	.	TRBJ1-1
CASSTGSVNYEQYF	TGTGCCAGCAGTACGGGCTCCGTTAACTACGAGCAGTACTTC	TRBV7-9	many	.	TRBJ2-7
CSASGLAGGPIVKNIQYF	TGCAGTGCTAGCGGCCTAGCGGGAGGGCCCATCGTCAAAAACATTCAGTACTTC	TRBV20-1	many	TRBD2	TRBJ2-4
CASSLSFGSTYEQYF	TGTGCCAGCAGCTTAAGTTTCGGTTCAACCTACGAGCAGTACTTC	TRBV7-9	many	.	TRBJ2-7